The text below deals with one TCR beta chain. Here immunoSEQ multiplex PCR was the method, and the copy in TCRdb shows in-frame clones only, minus some. The profile shows 120,000 or so clones, about 79% of them singletons. This record belongs to a study of blood T cell repertoires in COVID-19. Sequencing used peripheral blood. This receptor was obtained from a woman between 45 and 65 years old with acute or convalescent COVID-19.

The DNA for the CDR3 is TGTGCCAGCAGGATTAAAGGGGGGGATATAGGGAATTCACCCCTCCACTTT. Translated, it gives CASRIKGGDIGNSPLHF. The chain employs TRBV13 and TRBJ1-6; weak D call: TRBD1 (6 bases). Trimming cost V 6 bases and J 7 bases, with 22 bases left between them. Germline assignment: CDR1 PRHDT and CDR2 FYEKMQ (reference sequence). This CDR3 is built from 17 residues.